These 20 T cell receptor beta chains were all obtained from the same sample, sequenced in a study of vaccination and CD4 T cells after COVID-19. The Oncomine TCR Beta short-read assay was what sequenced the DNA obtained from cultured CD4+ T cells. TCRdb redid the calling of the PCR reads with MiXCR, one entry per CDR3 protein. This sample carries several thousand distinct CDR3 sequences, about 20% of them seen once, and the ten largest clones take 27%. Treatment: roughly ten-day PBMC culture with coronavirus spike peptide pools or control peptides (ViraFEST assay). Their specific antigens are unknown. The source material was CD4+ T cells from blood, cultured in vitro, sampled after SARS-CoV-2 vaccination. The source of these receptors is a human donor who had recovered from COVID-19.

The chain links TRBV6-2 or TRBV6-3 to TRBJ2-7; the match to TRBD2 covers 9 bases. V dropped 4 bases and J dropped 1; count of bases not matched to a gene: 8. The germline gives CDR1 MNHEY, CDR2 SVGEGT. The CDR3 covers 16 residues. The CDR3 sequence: CASSSASGIGSYEQYF. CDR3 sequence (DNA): TGTGCCAGCAGTTCGGCTAGCGGGATTGGATCCTACGAGCAGTACTTC.

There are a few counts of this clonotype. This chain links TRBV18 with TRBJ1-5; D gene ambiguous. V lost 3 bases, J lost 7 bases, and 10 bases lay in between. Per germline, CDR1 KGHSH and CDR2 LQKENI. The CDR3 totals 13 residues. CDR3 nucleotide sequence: TGTGCCAGCTCACCCCAGGACGAGCAGCCCCAGCATTTT. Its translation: CASSPQDEQPQHF. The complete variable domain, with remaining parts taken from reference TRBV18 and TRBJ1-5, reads NAGVMQNPRHLVRRRGQEARLRCSPMKGHSHVYWYRQLPEEGLKFMVYLQKENIIDESGMPKERFSAEFPKEGPSILRIQQVVRGDSAAYFCASSPQDEQPQHFGDGTRLSIL.

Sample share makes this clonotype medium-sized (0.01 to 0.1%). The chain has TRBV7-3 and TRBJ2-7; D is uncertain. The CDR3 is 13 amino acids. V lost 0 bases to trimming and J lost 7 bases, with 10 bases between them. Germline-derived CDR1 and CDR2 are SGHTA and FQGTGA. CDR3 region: CASSLTGLSEQYF. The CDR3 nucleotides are TGTGCCAGCAGCTTAACCGGTTTGAGTGAGCAGTACTTC.

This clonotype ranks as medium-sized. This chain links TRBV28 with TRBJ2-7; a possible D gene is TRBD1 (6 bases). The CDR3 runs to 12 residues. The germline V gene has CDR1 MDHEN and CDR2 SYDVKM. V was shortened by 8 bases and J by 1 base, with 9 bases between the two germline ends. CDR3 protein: CASLGASYEQYF. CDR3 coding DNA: TGTGCCAGCCTGGGGGCTTCCTACGAGCAGTACTTC.

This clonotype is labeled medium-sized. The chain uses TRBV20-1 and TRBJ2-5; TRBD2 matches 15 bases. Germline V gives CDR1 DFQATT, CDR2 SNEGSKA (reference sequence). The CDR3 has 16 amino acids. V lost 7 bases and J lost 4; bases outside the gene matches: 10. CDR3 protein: CSVDGTSGGFIETQYF. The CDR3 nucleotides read TGCAGTGTCGACGGGACTAGCGGGGGGTTCATAGAGACCCAGTACTTC.

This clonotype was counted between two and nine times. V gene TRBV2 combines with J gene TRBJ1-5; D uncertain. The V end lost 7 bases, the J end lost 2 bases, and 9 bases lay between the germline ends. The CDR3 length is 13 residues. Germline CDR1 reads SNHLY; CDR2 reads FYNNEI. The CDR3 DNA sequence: TGTGCCAGCACGGTGTGGGGCAATCAGCCCCAGCATTTT. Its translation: CASTVWGNQPQHF.

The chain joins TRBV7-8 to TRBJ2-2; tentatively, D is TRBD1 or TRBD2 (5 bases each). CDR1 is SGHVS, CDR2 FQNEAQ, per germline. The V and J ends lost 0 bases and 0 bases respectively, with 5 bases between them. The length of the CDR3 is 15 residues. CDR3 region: CASSLAGANTGELFF. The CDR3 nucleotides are TGTGCCAGCAGCTTAGCGGGGGCGAACACCGGGGAGCTGTTTTTT.

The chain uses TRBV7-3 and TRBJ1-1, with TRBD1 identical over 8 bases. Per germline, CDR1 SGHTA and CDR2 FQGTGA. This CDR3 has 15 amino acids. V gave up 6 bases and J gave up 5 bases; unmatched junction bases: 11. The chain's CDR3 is CASRKGAQGGTEAFF. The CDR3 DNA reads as TGTGCCAGCAGAAAGGGGGCACAGGGGGGGACTGAAGCTTTCTTT.

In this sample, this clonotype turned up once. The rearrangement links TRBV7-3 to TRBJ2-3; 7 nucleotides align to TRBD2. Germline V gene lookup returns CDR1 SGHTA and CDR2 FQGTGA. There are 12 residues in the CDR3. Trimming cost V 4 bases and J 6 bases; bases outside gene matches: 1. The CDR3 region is CASSSGRDTQYF. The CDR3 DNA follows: TGTGCCAGCAGCTCCGGGAGGGATACGCAGTATTTT.

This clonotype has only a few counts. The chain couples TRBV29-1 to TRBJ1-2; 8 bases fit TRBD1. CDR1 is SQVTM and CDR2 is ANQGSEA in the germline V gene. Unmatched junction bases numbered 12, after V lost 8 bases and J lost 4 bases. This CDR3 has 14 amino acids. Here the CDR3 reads CSFTQGALVYGYTF. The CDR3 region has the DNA TGCAGCTTCACTCAGGGGGCCCTCGTCTATGGCTACACCTTC.

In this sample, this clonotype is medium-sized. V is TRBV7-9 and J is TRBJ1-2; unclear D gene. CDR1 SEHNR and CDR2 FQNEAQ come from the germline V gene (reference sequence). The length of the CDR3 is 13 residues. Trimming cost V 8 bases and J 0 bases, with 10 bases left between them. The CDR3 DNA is TGTGCCAGCGGTGAACAGCCTAACTATGGCTACACCTTC. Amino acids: CASGEQPNYGYTF.

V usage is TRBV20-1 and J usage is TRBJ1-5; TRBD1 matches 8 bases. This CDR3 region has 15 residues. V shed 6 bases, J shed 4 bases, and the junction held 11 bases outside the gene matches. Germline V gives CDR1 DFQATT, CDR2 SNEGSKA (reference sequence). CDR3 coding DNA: TGCAGTGCCCCGCAAGACAGGGGATGGAATCAGCCCCAGCATTTT. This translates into CSAPQDRGWNQPQHF.

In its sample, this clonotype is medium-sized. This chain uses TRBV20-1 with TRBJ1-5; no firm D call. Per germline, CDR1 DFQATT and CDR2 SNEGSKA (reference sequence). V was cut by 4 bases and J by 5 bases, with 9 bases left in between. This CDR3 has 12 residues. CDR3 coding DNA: TGCAGTGCTAACAATGCAGATCAGCCCCAGCATTTT. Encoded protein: CSANNADQPQHF.

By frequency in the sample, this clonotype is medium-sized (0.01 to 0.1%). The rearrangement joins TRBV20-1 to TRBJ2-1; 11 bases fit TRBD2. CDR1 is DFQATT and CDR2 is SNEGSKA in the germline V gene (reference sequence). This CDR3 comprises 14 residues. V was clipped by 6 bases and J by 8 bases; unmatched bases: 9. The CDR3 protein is CSAPTSGRKYEQFF. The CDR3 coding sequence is TGCAGTGCCCCTACTAGCGGGAGAAAGTATGAGCAGTTCTTC.

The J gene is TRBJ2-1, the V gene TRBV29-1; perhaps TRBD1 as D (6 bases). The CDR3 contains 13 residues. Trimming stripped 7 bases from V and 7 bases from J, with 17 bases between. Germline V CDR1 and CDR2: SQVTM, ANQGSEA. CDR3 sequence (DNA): TGCAGCGGGACCGCTTCAGGGGTAAATGAGCAGTTCTTC. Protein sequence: CSGTASGVNEQFF.

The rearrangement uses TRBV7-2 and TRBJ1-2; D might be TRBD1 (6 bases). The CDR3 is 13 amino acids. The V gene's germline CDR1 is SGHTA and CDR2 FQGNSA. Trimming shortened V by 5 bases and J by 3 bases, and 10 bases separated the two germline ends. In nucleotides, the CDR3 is TGTGCCAGCAGCCAGCAGGGGTACTATGGCTACACCTTC. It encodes CASSQQGYYGYTF.

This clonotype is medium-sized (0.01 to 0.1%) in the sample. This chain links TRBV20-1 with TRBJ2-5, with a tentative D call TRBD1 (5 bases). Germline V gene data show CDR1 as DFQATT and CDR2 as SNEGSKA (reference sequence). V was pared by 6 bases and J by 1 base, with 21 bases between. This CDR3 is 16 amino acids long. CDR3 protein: CSAAPVVGRSQETQYF. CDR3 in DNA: TGCAGTGCCGCACCGGTTGTGGGGCGGTCCCAAGAGACCCAGTACTTC.

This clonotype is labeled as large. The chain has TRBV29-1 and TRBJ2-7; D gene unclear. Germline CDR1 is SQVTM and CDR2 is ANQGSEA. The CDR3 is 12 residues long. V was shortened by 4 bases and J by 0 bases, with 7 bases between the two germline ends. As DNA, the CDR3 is TGCAGCGTTGTTACAGACTCCTACGAGCAGTACTTC. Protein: CSVVTDSYEQYF.

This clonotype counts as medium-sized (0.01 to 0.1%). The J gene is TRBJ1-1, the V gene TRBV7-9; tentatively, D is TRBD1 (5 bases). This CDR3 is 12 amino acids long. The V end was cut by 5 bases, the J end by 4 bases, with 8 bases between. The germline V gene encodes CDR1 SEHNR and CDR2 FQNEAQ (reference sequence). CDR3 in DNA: TGTGCCAGCAGCAGGGGAGGCACTGAAGCTTTCTTT. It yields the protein CASSRGGTEAFF.

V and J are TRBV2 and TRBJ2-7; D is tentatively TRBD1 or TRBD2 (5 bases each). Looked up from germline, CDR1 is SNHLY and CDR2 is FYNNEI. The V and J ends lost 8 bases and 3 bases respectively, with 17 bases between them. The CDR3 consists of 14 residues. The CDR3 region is CASSGPTTSYEQYF. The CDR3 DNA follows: TGTGCCAGCTCGGGACCGACTACCAGCTACGAGCAGTACTTC.